The present T cell receptor beta chain was sequenced within a study of shared clonotypes between healthy human individuals. Germline CDR1 reads LNHDA; CDR2 reads SQIVND (reference sequence). The CDR3 is 17 amino acids. V lost 1 base and J 0 bases, leaving 15 bases between the germline ends. The data were produced by immunoSEQ multiplex PCR, yet TCRdb's version contains in-frame clones alone and is incomplete. The sample has around 2,000,000 clones; over 85% are singletons. CD45RO-negative, CCR7-positively selected cells formed the naive CD8 fraction, excluding terminally differentiated effector memory CD45RA+ cells.

The sequenced sample consisted of naive CD8+ T cells sorted from blood. The TCR sequence derives from a man aged 18-30 years in good health. The chain employs TRBV19 and TRBJ1-2, with unresolved D. CDR3 residues: CASSIVTALLPNYGYTF. CDR3 coding DNA: TGTGCCAGTAGTATAGTTACAGCGTTGCTTCCTAACTATGGCTACACCTTC.